This passage covers 7 T cell receptor beta chains from one sample sequenced in a study of Ad26.COV2.S vaccination and SARS-CoV-2 variants. Libraries were prepared by immunoSEQ multiplex PCR; TCRdb keeps only in-frame clonotypes and omits some of them. The sample yields hundreds of thousands of clones, approximately 90% seen once. Regarding treatment: about 20 received Ad26.COV2.S at low or high dose, single or two shots; about 5 received placebo; per-sample allocation not given. Specimens were obtained on day 63 following the first vaccine or placebo injection. The specimen was peripheral blood, collected in a trial of Ad26.COV2.S vaccine versus placebo. The receptor source for this set is a person aged 18-65 years who received the Ad26.COV2.S COVID-19 vaccine or a placebo.

Notes on this clone: A read error may produce the germline difference seen at one junction end. The V gene is TRBV9, the J gene TRBJ2-2; 8 bases agree with TRBD2. Germline lookup yields CDR1 SGDLS and CDR2 YYNGEE. The CDR3 covers 18 residues. The CDR3 sequence is CARSVGAGGGANTGELFF. The CDR3 nucleotides read TGTGCCCGCAGCGTCGGCGCCGGGGGGGGCGCGAACACCGGGGAGCTGTTTTTT.

This chain uses TRBV19 with TRBJ2-5; a possible D gene is TRBD1 (6 bases). The CDR3 totals 14 residues. V was clipped by 5 bases and J by 4 bases, with 14 bases between them. Germline-derived CDR1 and CDR2 are LNHDA and SQIVND (reference sequence). For the CDR3, the DNA is TGTGCCAGTAGTCTCCACCTCAGGGGAGAGACCCAGTACTTC. This sequence encodes CASSLHLRGETQYF.

This chain uses TRBV5-6 with TRBJ2-1; D call uncertain. V was clipped by 3 bases and J by 6 bases, with 10 bases between them. The CDR3 has 13 amino acids. CDR1 is SGHDT and CDR2 is YYEEEE in the germline V gene. DNA for the CDR3: TGTGCCAGCAGCTCCGGGCCGATCAATGAGCAGTTCTTC. It translates to CASSSGPINEQFF.

The rearrangement links TRBV5-6 to TRBJ2-7, with 12 bases that match TRBD2. Germline V gene data show CDR1 as SGHDT and CDR2 as YYEEEE. The CDR3 runs to 17 residues. V lost 3 bases to trimming and J lost 1 base; unmatched junction nucleotides: 8. The CDR3 loop is CASSSGYGLAGSYEQYF. The CDR3 DNA follows: TGTGCCAGCAGCTCGGGGTACGGACTAGCGGGATCCTACGAGCAGTACTTC.

This chain links TRBV13 with TRBJ2-1, with a tentative D call TRBD1 (5 bases). From germline, CDR1 is PRHDT and CDR2 FYEKMQ (reference sequence). The CDR3 totals 14 residues. V lost 4 bases and J lost 6, with 13 bases in between. The CDR3 loop is CASSSGSAINEQFF. The CDR3 nucleotides are TGTGCCAGCAGCTCAGGGTCTGCTATCAATGAGCAGTTCTTC.

The chain uses TRBV28 and TRBJ1-5; D remains ambiguous. There are 13 residues in the CDR3. V dropped 6 bases and J dropped 4 bases, with 10 bases sitting between them. The germline gives CDR1 MDHEN, CDR2 SYDVKM. CDR3 nucleotide sequence: TGTGCCAGCAGCCAAGGAGGGAATCAGCCCCAGCATTTT. It specifies CASSQGGNQPQHF.

This sequence joins TRBV5-5 and TRBJ1-2, with D possibly matching TRBD1 (6 bases). CDR1 SGHKS and CDR2 YYEKEE come from the germline V gene (reference sequence). V dropped 4 bases and J dropped 4 bases, with 8 bases sitting between them. The CDR3 extends over 12 amino acids. The chain's CDR3 is CASSQDSYGYTF. CDR3 in DNA: TGTGCCAGCAGCCAGGACAGCTATGGCTACACCTTC.